The 7 T cell receptor beta chains below all came from one sample that was sequenced in a study of T-cell reconstitution after alpha-beta-depleted transplantation in children. Preparing the TCRbeta library involved the use of unique molecular identifiers. MiXCR was run by TCRdb on the PCR reads, yielding one entry per CDR3 protein. The sample has 500,000 to 600,000 distinct CDR3 sequences, 15% to 20% seen once; the top ten hold roughly 3.3%. This material consisted of PBMCs from the stem cell graft donor, taken from the stem cell graft. The receptors originated from a human donor who donated a stem cell graft to a child with acute lymphoblastic leukemia.

The CDR3 sequence: CSVYRGSGGYTF. The CDR3 DNA reads as TGCAGCGTCTACAGGGGCTCCGGTGGCTACACCTTC. This chain uses TRBV29-1 with TRBJ1-2; 7 nucleotides agree with TRBD1. Germline CDR1 SQVTM, CDR2 ANQGSEA. This CDR3 comprises 12 residues. V shed 6 bases and J 7 bases; nucleotides not matched to a gene: 8.

This clonotype was seen more than once but under ten times. The J gene is TRBJ2-1, the V gene TRBV6-4; the match to TRBD1 covers 7 bases. The junction had 3 bases not matched to a gene; V was cut back by 0 bases and J by 7 bases. Germline values: CDR1 MRHNA, CDR2 SNTAGT. This CDR3 region has 14 residues. For the CDR3, the DNA is TGTGCCAGCAGTGACTCGAAGGGGGCGAATGAGCAGTTCTTC. Protein: CASSDSKGANEQFF.

This chain connects TRBV10-3 to TRBJ2-5; D ambiguous. Between the trimmed V and J ends, which lost 2 bases and 2 bases, there was a span of 6 bases. From germline, CDR1 is ENHRY and CDR2 SYGVKD. This CDR3 is built from 13 residues. DNA for the CDR3: TGTGCCATCAGTGAGGACGGGCAAGAGACCCAGTACTTC. Its protein is CAISEDGQETQYF.

The CDR3 bases are TGTGCCAGCAGTTTTAATGGCTGGAGCTCCCAGTTCTTC. Translating gives CASSFNGWSSQFF. The chain has TRBV12-3 or TRBV12-4 and TRBJ2-1; D unresolved. Trimming left V 3 bases short and J 13 bases short, with 16 bases between. CDR3 length equals 13 residues.

The chain employs TRBV5-1 and TRBJ2-2, with 9 bases that match TRBD2. Germline trimming cut 4 bases from V and 7 bases from J; bases unmatched to any gene: 5. From germline, CDR1 is SGHRS and CDR2 YFSETQ. The CDR3 runs 14 residues. CDR3 amino acids: CASSLSGRNGELFF. Written as DNA, the CDR3 is TGCGCCAGCAGCCTTAGCGGGAGAAACGGGGAGCTGTTTTTT.

This clonotype was counted only a few times. This chain uses TRBV12-3 or TRBV12-4 with TRBJ2-1; D is undetermined. V was cut by 5 bases and J by 2 bases, with 13 bases left in between. The length of the CDR3 is 15 residues. DNA for the CDR3: TGTGCCAGCAGTCGTCGGACGCCTCCCTACAATGAGCAGTTCTTC. The encoded protein is CASSRRTPPYNEQFF.

The table lists this clonotype with a few counts. The junction and the germline gene differ at one end; a read error may be behind it. This sequence joins TRBV20-1 and TRBJ2-1; 9 bases fit TRBD2. There are 17 residues in the CDR3. Germline V gene sequence: CDR1 DFQATT, CDR2 SNEGSKA (reference sequence). The CDR3 loop reads CCARGPPVAGVPHEQFF. The CDR3 DNA reads TGCTGTGCTAGGGGGCCCCCGGTAGCGGGAGTCCCCCATGAGCAGTTCTTC.